This T cell receptor beta chain was recovered during a study of beta chain features in type 1 diabetes. The sequenced template was cDNA made from the entire isolated RNA. Clones were read by immunoSEQ multiplex PCR, and TCRdb kept only the in-frame ones, dropping some. The top ten clones hold approximately 0.46% of a sample with about 160,000 clones, about 9.4% of them seen once. Findings and limits, study-wide: Shortening of TCRB CDR3s, moderate but significant, appeared in all four CD4+ subsets of Type 1 diabetes patients.

Averaging around 110 mL, one heparinised blood draw was given by each donor. All of the sorted populations showed purity greater than 95%. To note about this clone: The antigen is not known.

Trimming removed 2 bases from V and 7 bases from J, with 12 bases in between. The CDR3 extends over 13 amino acids. Germline V gives CDR1 MGHDK, CDR2 SYGVNS. The source is a young man with type 1 diabetes. The gene calls are TRBV25-1 and TRBJ2-7, with a possible D match to TRBD2 (5 bases). What was sequenced was central memory CD4+ T cells from blood. DNA for the CDR3: TGTGCCAGCAGTGAAAATTTCGAGGGTGAGCAGTACTTC. Amino acids: CASSENFEGEQYF.